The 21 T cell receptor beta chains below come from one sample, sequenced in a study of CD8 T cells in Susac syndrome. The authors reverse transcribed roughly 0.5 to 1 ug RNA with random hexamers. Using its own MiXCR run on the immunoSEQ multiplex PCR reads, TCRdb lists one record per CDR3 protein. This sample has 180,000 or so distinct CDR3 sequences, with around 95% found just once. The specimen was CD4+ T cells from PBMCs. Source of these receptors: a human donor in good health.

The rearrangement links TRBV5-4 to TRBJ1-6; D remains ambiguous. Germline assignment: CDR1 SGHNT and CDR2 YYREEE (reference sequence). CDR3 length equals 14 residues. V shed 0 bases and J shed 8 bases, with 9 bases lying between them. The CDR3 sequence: CASSLAGSDSPLHF. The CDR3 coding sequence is TGTGCCAGCAGCTTGGCCGGGTCGGATTCACCCCTCCACTTT.

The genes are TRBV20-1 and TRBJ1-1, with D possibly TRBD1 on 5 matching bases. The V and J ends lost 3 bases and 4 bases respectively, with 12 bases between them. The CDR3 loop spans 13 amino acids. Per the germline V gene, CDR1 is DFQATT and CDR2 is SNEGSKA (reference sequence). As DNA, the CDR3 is TGCAGTGCTAGCACAAGGGGCGTCACTGAAGCTTTCTTT. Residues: CSASTRGVTEAFF.

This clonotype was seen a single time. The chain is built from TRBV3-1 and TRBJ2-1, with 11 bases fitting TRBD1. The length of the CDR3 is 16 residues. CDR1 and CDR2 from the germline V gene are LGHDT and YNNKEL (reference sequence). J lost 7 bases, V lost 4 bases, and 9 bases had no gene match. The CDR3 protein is CASSPLGTGGLNEQFF. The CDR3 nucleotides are TGTGCCAGCAGCCCCCTTGGGACAGGGGGTTTGAATGAGCAGTTCTTC.

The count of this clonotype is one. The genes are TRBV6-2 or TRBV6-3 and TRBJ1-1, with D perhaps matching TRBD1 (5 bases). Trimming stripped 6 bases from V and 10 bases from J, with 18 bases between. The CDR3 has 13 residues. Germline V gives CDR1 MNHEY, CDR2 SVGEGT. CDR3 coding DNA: TGTGCCAGCAGGGCAGCCCCCCGGGGGAGAGCTTTCTTT. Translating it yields CASRAAPRGRAFF.

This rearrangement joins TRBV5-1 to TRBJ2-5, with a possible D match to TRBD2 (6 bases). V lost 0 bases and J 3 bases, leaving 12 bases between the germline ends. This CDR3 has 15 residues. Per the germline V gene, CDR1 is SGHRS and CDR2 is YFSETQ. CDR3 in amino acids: CASSLAGRREETQYF. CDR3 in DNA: TGCGCCAGCAGCTTGGCGGGACGGAGGGAAGAGACCCAGTACTTC.

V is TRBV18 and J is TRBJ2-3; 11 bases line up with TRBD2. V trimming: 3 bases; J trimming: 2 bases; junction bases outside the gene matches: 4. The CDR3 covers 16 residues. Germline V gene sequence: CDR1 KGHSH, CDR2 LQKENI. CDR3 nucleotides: TGTGCCAGCTCACCTCGGACTAGCGGGTCCACAGATACGCAGTATTTT. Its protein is CASSPRTSGSTDTQYF. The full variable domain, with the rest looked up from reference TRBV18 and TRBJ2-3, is NAGVMQNPRHLVRRRGQEARLRCSPMKGHSHVYWYRQLPEEGLKFMVYLQKENIIDESGMPKERFSAEFPKEGPSILRIQQVVRGDSAAYFCASSPRTSGSTDTQYFGPGTRLTVL.

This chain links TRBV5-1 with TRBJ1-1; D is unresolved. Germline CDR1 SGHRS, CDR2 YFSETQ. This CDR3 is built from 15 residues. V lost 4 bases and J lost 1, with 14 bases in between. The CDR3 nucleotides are TGCGCCAGCAGCGGTCCAATTGGCCCGAACACTGAAGCTTTCTTT. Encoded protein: CASSGPIGPNTEAFF.

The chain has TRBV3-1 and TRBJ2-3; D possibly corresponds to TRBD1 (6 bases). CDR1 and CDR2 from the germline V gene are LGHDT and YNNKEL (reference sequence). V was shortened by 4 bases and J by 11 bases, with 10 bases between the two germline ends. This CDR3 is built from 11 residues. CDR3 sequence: CASSPGQKQYF. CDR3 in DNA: TGTGCCAGCAGCCCCGGACAGAAGCAGTATTTT.

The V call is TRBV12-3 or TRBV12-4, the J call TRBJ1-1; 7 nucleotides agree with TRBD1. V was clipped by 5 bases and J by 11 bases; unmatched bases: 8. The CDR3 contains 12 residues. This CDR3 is CASSDQGGEAFF. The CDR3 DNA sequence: TGTGCCAGCAGTGATCAGGGGGGAGAGGCTTTCTTT.

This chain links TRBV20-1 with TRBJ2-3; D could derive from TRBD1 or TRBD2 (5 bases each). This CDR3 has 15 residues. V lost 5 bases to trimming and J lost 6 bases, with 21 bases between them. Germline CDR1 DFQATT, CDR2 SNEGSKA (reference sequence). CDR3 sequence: CSAGRDLFGLDTQYF. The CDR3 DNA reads TGCAGTGCTGGCCGGGACCTCTTTGGGTTGGATACGCAGTATTTT.

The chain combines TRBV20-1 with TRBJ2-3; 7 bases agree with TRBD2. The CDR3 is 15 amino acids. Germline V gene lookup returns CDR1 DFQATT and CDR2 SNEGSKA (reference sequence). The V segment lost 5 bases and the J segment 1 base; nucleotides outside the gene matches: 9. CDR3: CSAAGVGSGTDTQYF. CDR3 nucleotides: TGCAGTGCTGCGGGAGTGGGGTCAGGCACAGATACGCAGTATTTT.

The CDR3: CASSYLAGGSYEQYF. The CDR3 DNA sequence: TGTGCCAGCAGTTATCTAGCGGGGGGATCCTACGAGCAGTACTTC. This chain joins TRBV6-5 and TRBJ2-7; 11 nucleotides line up with TRBD2. This CDR3 has 15 residues. Germline V gene data show CDR1 as MNHEY and CDR2 as SVGAGI. Trimming cost V 3 bases and J 1 base; bases outside gene matches: 2.

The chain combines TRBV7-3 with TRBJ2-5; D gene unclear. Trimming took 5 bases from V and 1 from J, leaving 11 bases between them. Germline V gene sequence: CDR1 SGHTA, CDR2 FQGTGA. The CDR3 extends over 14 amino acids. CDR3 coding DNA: TGTGCCAGCAGCCCCACGGCCCGCCAAGAGACCCAGTACTTC. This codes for CASSPTARQETQYF. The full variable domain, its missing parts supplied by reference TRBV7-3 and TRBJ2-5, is GAGVSQTPSNKVTEKGKYVELRCDPISGHTALYWYRQSLGQGPEFLIYFQGTGAADDSGLPNDRFFAVRPEGSVSTLKIQRTERGDSAVYLCASSPTARQETQYFGPGTRLLVL.

As DNA, the CDR3 is TGTGCCAGCAGCCCCCCTGGGGGGGCTGAAAAACTGTTTTTT. As protein: CASSPPGGAEKLFF. The chain has TRBV9 and TRBJ1-4; D is perhaps TRBD1 (6 bases). This CDR3 comprises 14 residues. CDR1 and CDR2 from the germline V gene are SGDLS and YYNGEE. V lost 4 bases and J 7 bases, leaving 14 bases between the germline ends.

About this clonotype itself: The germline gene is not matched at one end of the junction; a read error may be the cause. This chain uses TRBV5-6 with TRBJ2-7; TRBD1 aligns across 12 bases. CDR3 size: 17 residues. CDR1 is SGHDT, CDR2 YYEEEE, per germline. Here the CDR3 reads CASSWVTGTGGSNEQYF. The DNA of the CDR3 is TGTGCCAGCAGCTGGGTGACCGGGACAGGGGGCTCCAACGAGCAGTACTTC.

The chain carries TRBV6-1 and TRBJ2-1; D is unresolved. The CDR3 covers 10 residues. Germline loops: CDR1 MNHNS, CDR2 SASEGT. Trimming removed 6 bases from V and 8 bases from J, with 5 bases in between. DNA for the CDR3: TGTGCCAGCAGAGTCCATGAGCAGTTCTTC. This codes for CASRVHEQFF.

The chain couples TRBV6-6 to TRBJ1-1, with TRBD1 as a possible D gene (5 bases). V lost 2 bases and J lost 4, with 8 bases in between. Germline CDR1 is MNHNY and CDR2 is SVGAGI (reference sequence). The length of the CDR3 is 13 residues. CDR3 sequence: CASSYATATEAFF. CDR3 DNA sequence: TGTGCCAGCAGTTACGCGACAGCCACTGAAGCTTTCTTT.

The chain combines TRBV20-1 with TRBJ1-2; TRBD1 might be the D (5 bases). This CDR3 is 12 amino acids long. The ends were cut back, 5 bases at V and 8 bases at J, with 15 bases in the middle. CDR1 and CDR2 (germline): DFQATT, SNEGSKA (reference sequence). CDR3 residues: CSAVGTPEGYTF. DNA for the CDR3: TGCAGTGCTGTCGGGACGCCGGAGGGCTACACCTTC.

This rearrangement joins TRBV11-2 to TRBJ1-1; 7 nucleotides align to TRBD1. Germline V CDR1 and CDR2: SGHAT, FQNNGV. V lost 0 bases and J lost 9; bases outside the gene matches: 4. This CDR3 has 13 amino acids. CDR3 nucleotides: TGTGCCAGCAGCTTAGAACAGGGGAGCAAAGCTTTCTTT. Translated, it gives CASSLEQGSKAFF. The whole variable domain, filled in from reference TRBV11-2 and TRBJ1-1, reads EAGVAQSPRYKIIEKRQSVAFWCNPISGHATLYWYQQILGQGPKLLIQFQNNGVVDDSQLPKDRFSAERLKGVDSTLKIQPAKLEDSAVYLCASSLEQGSKAFFGQGTRLTVV.

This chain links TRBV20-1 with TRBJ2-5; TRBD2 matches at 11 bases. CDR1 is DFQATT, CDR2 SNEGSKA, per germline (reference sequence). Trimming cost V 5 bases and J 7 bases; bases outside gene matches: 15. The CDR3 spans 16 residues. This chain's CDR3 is CSAPSSGGPRGGTQYF. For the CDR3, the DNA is TGCAGTGCTCCGTCTAGCGGGGGGCCGCGCGGCGGGACCCAGTACTTC.

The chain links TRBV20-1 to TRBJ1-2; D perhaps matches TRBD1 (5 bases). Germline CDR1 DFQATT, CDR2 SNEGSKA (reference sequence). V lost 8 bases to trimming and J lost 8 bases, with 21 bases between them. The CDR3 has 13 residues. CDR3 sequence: CSPVTPGSGGYTF. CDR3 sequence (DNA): TGCAGTCCCGTGACCCCAGGGAGTGGGGGCTACACCTTC.